This T cell receptor (beta chain) was profiled in a study of CD8 T cells in ankylosing spondylitis. TCRdb re-derived calls from the 5' RACE reads in MiXCR, one entry per CDR3 protein. The sample has 200,000 to 250,000 distinct CDR3 sequences, roughly 32% seen once; the top ten hold around 4%. The table lists this clonotype with a few counts. Unmatched junction bases numbered 10, after V lost 6 bases and J lost 6 bases. CDR1 and CDR2 (germline): LNHNV, YYDKDF (reference sequence). There are 14 residues in the CDR3. This sequence was found in a male donor with ankylosing spondylitis or in good health (not recorded which). The chain combines TRBV15 with TRBJ2-7; 8 bases map to TRBD1. Material for sequencing was blood, either unsorted or a sorted T cell fraction (not recorded which). This CDR3 reads CATSQDRVRREQYF. In DNA form, the CDR3 reads TGTGCCACCAGTCAGGACAGGGTCCGTCGCGAGCAGTACTTC. Variable domain in full (rest from reference TRBV15 and TRBJ2-7): DAMVIQNPRYQVTQFGKPVTLSCSQTLNHNVMYWYQQKSSQAPKLLFHYYDKDFNNEADTPDNFQSRRPNTSFCFLDIRSPGLGDTAMYLCATSQDRVRREQYFGPGTRLTVT.